The clone carrying this T cell receptor beta chain has ten or more counts. Its antigen is unknown. TCR beta CDR3 amplification used RNA transcripts. Investigators did first-round RT-PCR with HTBI primers, then second-round multiplex PCR. From the multiplex PCR reads, TCRdb called clonotypes with MiXCR, one entry per CDR3 protein. The profile shows some 410,000 distinct CDR3 sequences, under 25% of them singletons. The CDR3 covers 18 residues. Germline V gene sequence: CDR1 MNHEY, CDR2 SMNVEV (reference sequence). The ends lost 5 bases at V and 2 bases at J; junction bases unmatched: 18. This record belongs to a study of Graves' ophthalmopathy and Graves' hyperthyroidism. Study results and caveats: Blood also harbored most expanded thyroid clonotypes above 0.001 frequency.

Sequencing was performed on peripheral blood. V and J are TRBV27 and TRBJ2-7, with 7 bases identical to TRBD1. This sequence originates from a woman under 30 with stable Graves' hyperthyroidism. The CDR3 nucleotides read TGTGCCAGCAGTCGATACAGGGGCTCCGGAATTAAAACCTACGAGCAGTACTTC. It specifies CASSRYRGSGIKTYEQYF.